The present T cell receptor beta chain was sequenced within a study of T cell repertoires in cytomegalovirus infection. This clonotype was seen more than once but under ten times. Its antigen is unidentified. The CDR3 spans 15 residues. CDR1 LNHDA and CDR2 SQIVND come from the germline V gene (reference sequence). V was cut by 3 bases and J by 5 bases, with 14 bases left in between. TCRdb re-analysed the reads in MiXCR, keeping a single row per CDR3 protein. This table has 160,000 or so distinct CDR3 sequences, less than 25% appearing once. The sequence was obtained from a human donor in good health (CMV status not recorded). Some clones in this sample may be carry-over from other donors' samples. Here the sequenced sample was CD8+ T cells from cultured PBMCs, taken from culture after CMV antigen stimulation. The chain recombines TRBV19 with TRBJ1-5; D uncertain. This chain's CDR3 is CASSMNDGKYQPQHF. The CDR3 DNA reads TGTGCCAGTAGTATGAATGACGGGAAGTATCAGCCCCAGCATTTT. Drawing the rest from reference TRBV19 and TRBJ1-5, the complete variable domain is DGGITQSPKYLFRKEGQNVTLSCEQNLNHDAMYWYRQDPGQGLRLIYYSQIVNDFQKGDIAEGYSVSREKKESFPLTVTSAQKNPTAFYLCASSMNDGKYQPQHFGDGTRLSIL.